This T cell receptor beta chain was retrieved from a study of blood T cell repertoires in COVID-19. The wider study: T cells, B-cell-depleted T cells, or PBMCs supplied cDNA or gDNA.

Generated by immunoSEQ multiplex PCR, the TCRdb table keeps only in-frame clones and is missing some. The sample lists 400,000 to 500,000 clones, approximately 90% seen once, with 1.4% in the top ten. Germline V gene data show CDR1 as LNHNV and CDR2 as YYDKDF (reference sequence). The CDR3 totals 17 residues. V was trimmed by 5 bases and J by 6 bases, leaving 23 bases between them. J is TRBJ1-5 and V is TRBV15; possibly TRBD1 for D (6 bases). The sample taken for sequencing was peripheral blood. This TCR was sampled from a woman in her twenties or thirties with active or convalescent COVID-19. The CDR3 sequence is CATSGGGVGVGLQPQHF. CDR3 in DNA: TGTGCCACCAGCGGAGGGGGGGTTGGGGTTGGTCTTCAGCCCCAGCATTTT.